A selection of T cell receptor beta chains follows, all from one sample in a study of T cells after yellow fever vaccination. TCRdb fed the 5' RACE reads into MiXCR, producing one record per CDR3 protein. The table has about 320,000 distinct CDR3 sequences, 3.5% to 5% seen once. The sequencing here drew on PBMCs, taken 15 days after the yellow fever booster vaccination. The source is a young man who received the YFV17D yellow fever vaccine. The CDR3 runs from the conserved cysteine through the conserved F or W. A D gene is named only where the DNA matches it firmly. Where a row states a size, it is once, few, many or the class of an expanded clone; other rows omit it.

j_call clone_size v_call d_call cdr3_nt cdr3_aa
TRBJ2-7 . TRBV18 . TGTGCCAGCTCACTGGATCCCGGACAGCCCTACGAGCAGTACTTC CASSLDPGQPYEQYF
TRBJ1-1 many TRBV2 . TGTGCCAGCCAAAGGGGTCTGAACACTGAAGCTTTCTTT CASQRGLNTEAFF
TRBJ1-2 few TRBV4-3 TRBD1 TGCGCCAGCAGCCAGACGACAGGGGAGAACTATGGCTACACCTTC CASSQTTGENYGYTF
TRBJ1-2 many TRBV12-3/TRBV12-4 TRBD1 TGTGCCAGCAGTTCAAATACAGGGGAGGACTATGGCTACACCTTC CASSSNTGEDYGYTF
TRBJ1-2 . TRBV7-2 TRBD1 TGTGCCAGCAGCCGGGACAGGGCTAACTATGGCTACACCTTC CASSRDRANYGYTF
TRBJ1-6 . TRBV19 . TGTGCCAGTAGTATCGCCGGAAATGGCTCACCCCTCCACTTT CASSIAGNGSPLHF
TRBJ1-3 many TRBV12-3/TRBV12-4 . TGTGCCAGCAGTCAAGGACTGAATGGAAACACCATATATTTT CASSQGLNGNTIYF
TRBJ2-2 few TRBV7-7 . TGTGCCACCGGATCCCGGGTCGGGGCCGGGGAGCTGTTTTTT CATGSRVGAGELFF
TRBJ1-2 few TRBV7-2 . TGTGCCAGCAGCAGACAGTCCGCCTACACCTTC CASSRQSAYTF
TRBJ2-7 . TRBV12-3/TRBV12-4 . TGTGCCAGCAGTCCAGGACACCTCTACGAGCAGTACTTC CASSPGHLYEQYF
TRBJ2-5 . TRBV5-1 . TGCGCCAGCAGCGGGGCCCCGGAAGAGACCCAGTACTTC CASSGAPEETQYF
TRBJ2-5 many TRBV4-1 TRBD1 TGCGCCAGCAGCCAAGAGCGGACAGGGCGGTCAGAGACCCAGTACTTC CASSQERTGRSETQYF
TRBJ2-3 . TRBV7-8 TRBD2 TGTGCCAGCAGCAGTAGCGGGGGCGTAATAGATACGCAGTATTTT CASSSSGGVIDTQYF
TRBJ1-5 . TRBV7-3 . TGTGCCAGCAGCCTAAAGGTGGCGGGCGATAATAGCAATCAGCCCCAGCATTTT CASSLKVAGDNSNQPQHF
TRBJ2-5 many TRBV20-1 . TGCAGTGCGCCGTCGATAGGCCAAGAGACCCAGTACTTC CSAPSIGQETQYF
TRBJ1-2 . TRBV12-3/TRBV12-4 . TGTGCCAGCAGTTTAGGACAGAATGGCTACACCTTC CASSLGQNGYTF
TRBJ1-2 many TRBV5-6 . TGTGCCAGCAGCTTGGAAGGCTCTACCCATATTCTTTATGGCTACACCTTC CASSLEGSTHILYGYTF
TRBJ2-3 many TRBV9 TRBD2 TGTGCCAGCAGCGTAGTAGCGGGAACTAGCACAGATACGCAGTATTTT CASSVVAGTSTDTQYF
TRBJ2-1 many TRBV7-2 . TGTGCCAGCAGCTTAGCGTCAGGGGGGTCCTACAATGAGCAGTTCTTC CASSLASGGSYNEQFF
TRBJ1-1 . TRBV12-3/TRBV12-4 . TGTGCCAGCACCATCGGACAGCAGAACACTGAAGCTTTCTTT CASTIGQQNTEAFF
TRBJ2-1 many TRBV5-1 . TGCGCCAGCAGCTTACGGCAGGCCAAGAATGAGCAGTTCTTC CASSLRQAKNEQFF
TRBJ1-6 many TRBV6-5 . TGTGCCACCACCCGGGAGTATAATTCACCCCTCCACTTT CATTREYNSPLHF
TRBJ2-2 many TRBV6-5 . TGTGCCAGCAGTTATGGGCAGGAGGCCGGGGAGCTGTTTTTT CASSYGQEAGELFF
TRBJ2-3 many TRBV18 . TGTGCCAGCTCACCAACGAATGCCAGAGTACAAGATACGCAGTATTTT CASSPTNARVQDTQYF
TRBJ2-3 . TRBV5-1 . TGCGCCAGCAGAGGGGTCAGGACAGATACGCAGTATTTT CASRGVRTDTQYF
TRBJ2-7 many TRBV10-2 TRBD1 TGCGCCAGCAGCTTAGACAGGGAGTACGAGCAGTACTTC CASSLDREYEQYF
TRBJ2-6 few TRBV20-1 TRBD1 TGCAGTGCTTTGGACAGGTGGTCCTCTGGGGCCAACGTCCTGACTTTC CSALDRWSSGANVLTF
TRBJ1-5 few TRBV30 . TGTGCCTGGAGTGTAGGGGACAATCAGCCCCAGCATTTT CAWSVGDNQPQHF
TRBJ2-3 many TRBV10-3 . TGTGCCATCACGGGGCAGGGAAGCACAGATACGCAGTATTTT CAITGQGSTDTQYF
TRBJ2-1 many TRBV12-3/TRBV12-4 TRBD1 TGTGCCAGCAGTGCACACAGGGGGATTAATGAGCAGTTCTTC CASSAHRGINEQFF
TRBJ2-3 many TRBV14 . TGTGCCAGCAGCCAAGAGTTCGAGCCCAGATATCCGAATACGCAGTATTTT CASSQEFEPRYPNTQYF
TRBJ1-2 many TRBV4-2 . TGTGCCAGCAGCCAAGAAGGGCAGACAGACTATGGCTACACCTTC CASSQEGQTDYGYTF
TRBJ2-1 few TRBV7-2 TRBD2 TGTGCCAGCAGCTTAGCGCCTAGCGGGGGGTATGAGCAGTTCTTC CASSLAPSGGYEQFF
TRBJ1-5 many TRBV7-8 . TGTGCCAGCAGCTTACACAGGATGGTCAATCAGCCCCAGCATTTT CASSLHRMVNQPQHF
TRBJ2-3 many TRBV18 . TGTGCCAGCTCACCACCGGGACCACAGGGCACAGATACGCAGTATTTT CASSPPGPQGTDTQYF
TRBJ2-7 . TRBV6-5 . TGTGCCAGCAGTTACTCTTCCGGACTCTACGAGCAGTACTTC CASSYSSGLYEQYF
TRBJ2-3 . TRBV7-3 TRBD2 TGTGCCAGCAGCTTGACCTCTACTAGCGGTAGCACAGATACGCAGTATTTT CASSLTSTSGSTDTQYF
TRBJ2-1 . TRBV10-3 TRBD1 TGTGCCATCACTGAGACAGGGAACTACAATGAGCAGTTCTTC CAITETGNYNEQFF
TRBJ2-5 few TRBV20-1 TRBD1 TGCAGTGCTAGAGATTTCAGACAGGGCAGGGAGACCCAGTACTTC CSARDFRQGRETQYF
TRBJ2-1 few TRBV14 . TGTGCCAGCAGCCCCCTTTCGCGGGGGCCCTCGGAGGATGAGCAGTTCTTC CASSPLSRGPSEDEQFF
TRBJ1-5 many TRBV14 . TGTGCCAGCAGCCAAGGACCCGATCAGCCCCAGCATTTT CASSQGPDQPQHF
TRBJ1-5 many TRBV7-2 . TGTGCCAGCAGCTTAGGTGGGGGGGTGAGCAATCAGCCCCAGCATTTT CASSLGGGVSNQPQHF
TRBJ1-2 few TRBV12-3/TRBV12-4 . TGTGCCAGCAGTGGAGAGGCACAGGCGGTTGGTGGCTACACCTTC CASSGEAQAVGGYTF
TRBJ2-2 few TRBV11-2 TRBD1 TGTGCCAGCAGCTTAGAGACCATCACAGGGGGCAAGGTGTTTTTT CASSLETITGGKVFF
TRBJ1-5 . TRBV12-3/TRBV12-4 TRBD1 TGTGCCAGCAGGAAGGGGACAGATAGCAATCAGCCCCAGCATTTT CASRKGTDSNQPQHF
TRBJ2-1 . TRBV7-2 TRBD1 TGTGCCAGCAGCTTTCCAGGGGGCTATGAGCAGTTCTTC CASSFPGGYEQFF
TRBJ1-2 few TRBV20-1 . TGCAGTGCTAGAGTCCCCACGGGGACTGCTAACTATGGCTACACCTTC CSARVPTGTANYGYTF
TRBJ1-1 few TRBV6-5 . TGTGCCAGCAGTTACTCGGCCCGGGGTTGGGACACTGAAGCTTTCTTT CASSYSARGWDTEAFF
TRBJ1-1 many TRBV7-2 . TGTGCCAGCAGCCCTTGGGGAGGGAGGGTTGAAGCTTTCTTT CASSPWGGRVEAFF
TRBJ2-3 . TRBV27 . TGTGCCACAGGGATTCAATCCGGGACACCTAGCACAGATACGCAGTATTTT CATGIQSGTPSTDTQYF
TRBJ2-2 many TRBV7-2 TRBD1 TGTGCCAGCAGCCGGTCCGGGACAGGGCGTACCGGGGAGCTGTTTTTT CASSRSGTGRTGELFF